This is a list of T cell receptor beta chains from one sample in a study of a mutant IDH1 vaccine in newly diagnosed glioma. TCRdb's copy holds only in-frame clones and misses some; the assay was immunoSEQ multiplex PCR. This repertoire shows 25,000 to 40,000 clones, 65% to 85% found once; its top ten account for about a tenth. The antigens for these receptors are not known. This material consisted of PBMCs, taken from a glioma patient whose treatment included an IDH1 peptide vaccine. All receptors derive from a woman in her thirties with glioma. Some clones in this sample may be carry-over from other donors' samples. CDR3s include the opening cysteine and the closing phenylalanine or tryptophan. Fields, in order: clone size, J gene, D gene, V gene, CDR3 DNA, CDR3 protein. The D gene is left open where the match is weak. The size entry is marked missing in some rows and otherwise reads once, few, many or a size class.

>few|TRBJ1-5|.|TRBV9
TGTGCCAGCAGCGTAGAGGGGTTAAGCAATCAGCCCCAGCATTTT
CASSVEGLSNQPQHF
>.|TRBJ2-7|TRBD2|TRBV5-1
TGCGCCAGCAGCTCACAGCGGGGCAGCTCCTACGAGCAGTACTTC
CASSSQRGSSYEQYF
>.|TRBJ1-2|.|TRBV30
TGTGCCTGGAGTTGGAACTATGGCTACACCTTC
CAWSWNYGYTF
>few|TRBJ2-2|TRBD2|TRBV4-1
TGCGCCAGCAGACGAGTAGCGGGATTTGCCACCGGGGAGCTGTTTTTT
CASRRVAGFATGELFF
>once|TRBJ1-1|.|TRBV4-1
TGCGCCAGCAGCCAAGAGGGTCCAGCTGAAGCTTTCTTT
CASSQEGPAEAFF
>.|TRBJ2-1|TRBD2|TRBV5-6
TGTGCCAGCAGCCGCGGACTAGCGAATGAGCAGTTCTTC
CASSRGLANEQFF
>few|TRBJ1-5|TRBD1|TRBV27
TGTGCCAGCAGTTTAGACAGGGGTCCGGGTCAGCCCCAGCATTTT
CASSLDRGPGQPQHF
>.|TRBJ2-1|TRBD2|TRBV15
TGTGCCACCAGCAGGAGCCTAGCGGGAGGCCACAATGAGCAGTTCTTC
CATSRSLAGGHNEQFF
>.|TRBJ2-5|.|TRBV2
TGTGCCAGCAGTGAAGAAGAGGGAGAGACCCAGTACTTC
CASSEEEGETQYF
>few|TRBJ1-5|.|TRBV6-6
TGTGCCAGCAGTTTAACAGGGTACGGTCAGCCCCAGCATTTT
CASSLTGYGQPQHF
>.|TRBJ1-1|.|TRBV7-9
TGTGCCAGCAGCGCGGGACCCTCGGGGGCTTTCTTT
CASSAGPSGAFF
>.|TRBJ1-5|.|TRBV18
TGTGCCAGCTCACTAAACCAGGGAAGCAATCAGCCCCAGCATTTT
CASSLNQGSNQPQHF
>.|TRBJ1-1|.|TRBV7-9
TGTGCCAGCAGAGGATGGAGCACTGAAGCTTTCTTT
CASRGWSTEAFF
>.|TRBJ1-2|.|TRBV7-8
TGTGCCAGCAAGGGGACTAACTATGGCTACACCTTC
CASKGTNYGYTF
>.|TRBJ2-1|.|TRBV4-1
TGCGCCAGCAGCCCGGGACCCGGTATGGCCAATGAGCAGTTCTTC
CASSPGPGMANEQFF
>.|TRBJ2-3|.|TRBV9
TGTGCCAGCAGCCTCCGGACGGCCAGCACAGATACGCAGTATTTT
CASSLRTASTDTQYF
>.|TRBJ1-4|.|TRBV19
TGTGCCAGTAGTATCCCGAGAACAGGGCTCAGTGAAAAACTGTTTTTT
CASSIPRTGLSEKLFF
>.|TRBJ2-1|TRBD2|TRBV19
TGTGCCAGTATGGGGCTAGCGGCCTACAATGAGCAGTTCTTC
CASMGLAAYNEQFF
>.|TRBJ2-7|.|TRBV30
TGTGCCTGGGCTTATGGGGGCGTTGCCGGAGAGCAGTACTTC
CAWAYGGVAGEQYF
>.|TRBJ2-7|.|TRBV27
TGTGCCAGCAGTTTATCGGCCAGCGGACCCTACGAGCAGTACTTC
CASSLSASGPYEQYF
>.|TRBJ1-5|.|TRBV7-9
TGTGCCAGCAGCCACTCGGGTGAGAGTCAGCCCCAGCATTTT
CASSHSGESQPQHF
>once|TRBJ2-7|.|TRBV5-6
TGTGCCAGCAGCGAGGGGTACGAGCAGTACTTC
CASSEGYEQYF
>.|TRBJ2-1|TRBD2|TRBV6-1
TGTGCCAGCAGCCGGGACGGGGGGAGCAATGAGCAGTTCTTC
CASSRDGGSNEQFF
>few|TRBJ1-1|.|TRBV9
TGTGCCAGCAGCGTAGCGGGGGAACCTGAAGCTTTCTTT
CASSVAGEPEAFF
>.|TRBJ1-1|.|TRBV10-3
TGTGCCATCAGTGATTTTGGGGCCGGCGGGGAAGCTTTCTTT
CAISDFGAGGEAFF
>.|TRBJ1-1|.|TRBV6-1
TGTGCCAGCAGTGCATATAACATGAACACTGAAGCTTTCTTT
CASSAYNMNTEAFF
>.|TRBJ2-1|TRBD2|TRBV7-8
TGTGCCAGCAGCTTAGTGGCTAGCGGGGGCCGCAACGGTGAGCAGTTCTTC
CASSLVASGGRNGEQFF
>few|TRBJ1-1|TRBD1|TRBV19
TGTGCCAGTAGTCCCGGGACAGGAGGAAGTGAAGCTTTCTTT
CASSPGTGGSEAFF
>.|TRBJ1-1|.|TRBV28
TGTGCCAGCAGTTTAAACGCTGCAGGCTGGAACACTGAAGCTTTCTTT
CASSLNAAGWNTEAFF
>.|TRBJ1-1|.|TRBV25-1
TGTGCCAGCAGTGATGACGGGACGGTCAACACTGAAGCTTTCTTT
CASSDDGTVNTEAFF
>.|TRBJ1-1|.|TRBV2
TGTGCCAGCAGCCCGGTGGCTGAAGCTTTCTTT
CASSPVAEAFF
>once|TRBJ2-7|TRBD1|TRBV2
TGTGCCAGCTCAACAGGGGGGCTGAACGAGCAGTACTTC
CASSTGGLNEQYF
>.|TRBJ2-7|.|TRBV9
TGTGCCAGCAGCGTAGAGGAGACCGTGGCCTACGAGCAGTACTTC
CASSVEETVAYEQYF